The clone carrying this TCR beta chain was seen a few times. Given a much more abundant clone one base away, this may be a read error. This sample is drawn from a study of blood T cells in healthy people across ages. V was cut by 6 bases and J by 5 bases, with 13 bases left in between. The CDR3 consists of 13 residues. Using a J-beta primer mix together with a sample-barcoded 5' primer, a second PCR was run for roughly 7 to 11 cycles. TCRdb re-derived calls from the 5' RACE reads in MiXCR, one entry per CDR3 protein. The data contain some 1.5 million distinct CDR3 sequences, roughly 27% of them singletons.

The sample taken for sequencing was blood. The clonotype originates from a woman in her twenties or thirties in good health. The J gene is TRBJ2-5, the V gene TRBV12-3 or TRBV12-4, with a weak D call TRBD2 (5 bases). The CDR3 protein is CASRFGSVETQYF. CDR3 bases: TGTGCCAGCAGGTTTGGTAGCGTGGAGACCCAGTACTTC.